Only a few counts were recorded for the clone carrying this T cell receptor beta chain. Its matching antigen is unknown. Through a sample-barcoded 5' primer and a J-beta primer mix, a second PCR was run for roughly 6 to 12 cycles. TCRdb reprocessed the 5' RACE reads via MiXCR and lists one record per CDR3 protein. The data hold some 710,000 distinct CDR3 sequences, with 46% observed a single time. The entry originates in a study of blood T cells in healthy people across ages. Study results and limitations: Getting older went along with TCR beta diversity per million T cells dropping roughly linearly.

Sequenced input: blood. The clonotype comes from a man older than 75 in good health.

CDR3 nucleotide sequence: TGTGCCAGCAGCGTAGACAGAAACTCCTACGAGCAGTACTTC. Translation: CASSVDRNSYEQYF. J is TRBJ2-7 and V is TRBV2; D may be TRBD1 (5 bases). The germline CDR1 and CDR2 sequences are SNHLY and FYNNEI. Trimming cost V 6 bases and J 0 bases, with 12 bases left between them. This CDR3 is built from 14 residues.